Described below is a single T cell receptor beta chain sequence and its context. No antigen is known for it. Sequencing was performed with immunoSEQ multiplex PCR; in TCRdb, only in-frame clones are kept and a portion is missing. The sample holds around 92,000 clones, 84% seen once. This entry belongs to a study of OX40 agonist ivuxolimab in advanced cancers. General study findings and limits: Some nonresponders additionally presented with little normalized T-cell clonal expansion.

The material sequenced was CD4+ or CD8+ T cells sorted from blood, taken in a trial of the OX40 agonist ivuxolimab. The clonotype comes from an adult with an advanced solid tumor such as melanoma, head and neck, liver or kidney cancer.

CDR3 region: CASSTPQDSRNQPQHF. CDR3 DNA sequence: TGTGCCAGTAGTACCCCCCAAGACAGCCGAAATCAGCCCCAGCATTTT. The rearrangement uses TRBV19 and TRBJ1-5; TRBD1 is a possible D gene (5 bases). The CDR3 has 16 residues. The ends were cut back, 4 bases at V and 4 bases at J, with 17 bases in the middle. Germline V gives CDR1 LNHDA, CDR2 SQIVND (reference sequence). The variable domain in full, completed from reference TRBV19 and TRBJ1-5, reads DGGITQSPKYLFRKEGQNVTLSCEQNLNHDAMYWYRQDPGQGLRLIYYSQIVNDFQKGDIAEGYSVSREKKESFPLTVTSAQKNPTAFYLCASSTPQDSRNQPQHFGDGTRLSIL.